The 16 T cell receptor beta chains listed next were all sequenced from one sample in a study of T-cell reconstitution after alpha-beta-depleted transplantation in children. The TCRbeta library was prepared with unique molecular identifiers. Each CDR3 protein is one row after TCRdb ran MiXCR on the PCR reads. The profile covers hundreds of thousands of distinct CDR3 sequences, with about 15% appearing a single time and about 39% taken by the ten largest. Specimen: PBMCs, mostly from graft donor cells, collected 360 days after TCRalphabeta/CD19-depleted stem cell transplant. The receptors were gathered from a male patient between 2 and 10 years old who had a stem cell transplant for acute lymphoblastic leukemia, so the T cells may come from the graft donor.

The gene calls are TRBV29-1 and TRBJ2-7; maybe TRBD1 (5 bases). Trimming took 4 bases from V and 4 from J, leaving 11 bases between them. The V gene's germline CDR1 is SQVTM and CDR2 ANQGSEA. The CDR3 consists of 12 residues. The CDR3 coding sequence is TGCAGCGTTGTTATAGCAGGGTACGAGCAGTACTTC. Its translation: CSVVIAGYEQYF.

This clonotype showed up just a few times. The chain recombines TRBV3-1 with TRBJ1-2; 8 bases are a match to TRBD1. The CDR3 has 14 amino acids. Germline assignment: CDR1 LGHDT and CDR2 YNNKEL (reference sequence). With V trimmed by 4 bases and J by 2 bases, 3 bases remained unmatched. The CDR3 reads CASSPTGDNYGYTF. CDR3 nucleotides: TGTGCCAGCAGCCCGACAGGGGACAACTATGGCTACACCTTC.

Only a few counts were recorded for this clonotype. The V call is TRBV20-1, the J call TRBJ2-3; no clear D. The CDR3 sequence is 14 residues long. In germline, CDR1 is DFQATT, CDR2 SNEGSKA (reference sequence). The V gene lost 0 bases and the J gene lost 0 bases, with 7 bases spanning the gap. The CDR3 DNA follows: TGCAGTGCTAGAGATCCTCTGAGCACAGATACGCAGTATTTT. Protein product: CSARDPLSTDTQYF.

The V and J genes are TRBV7-8 and TRBJ2-7; the D gene is possibly TRBD2 (7 bases). Trimming cost V 2 bases and J 2 bases, with 13 bases left between them. The germline CDR1 and CDR2 sequences are SGHVS and FQNEAQ. This CDR3 has 15 residues. CDR3 amino acids: CASSLRGGATYEQYF. The DNA for the CDR3 is TGTGCCAGCAGCTTACGTGGGGGGGCAACCTACGAGCAGTACTTC. The full variable domain, in which reference TRBV7-8 and TRBJ2-7 provide the parts outside the CDR3, is GAGVSQSPRYKVAKRGQDVALRCDPISGHVSLFWYQQALGQGPEFLTYFQNEAQLDKSGLPSDRFFAERPEGSVSTLKIQRTQQEDSAVYLCASSLRGGATYEQYFGPGTRLTVT.

The sample holds a few counts of this clonotype. V gene TRBV28 combines with J gene TRBJ1-5, with D possibly being TRBD1 (6 bases). Germline V gene data show CDR1 as MDHEN and CDR2 as SYDVKM. This CDR3 has 15 residues. V was cut by 5 bases and J by 5 bases, with 16 bases left in between. In DNA, the CDR3 is TGTGCCAGCAGTACGCCCTGGGGGCGGGATCAGCCCCAGCATTTT. Translated: CASSTPWGRDQPQHF.

There are many counts of this clonotype. The chain recombines TRBV20-1 with TRBJ1-3; D is possibly TRBD1 (5 bases). V was cut by 2 bases and J by 3 bases, with 8 bases left in between. CDR1 DFQATT and CDR2 SNEGSKA come from the germline V gene (reference sequence). The CDR3 sequence is 13 residues long. CDR3 sequence: CSARQGIGNTIYF. As DNA, the CDR3 is TGCAGTGCTAGACAGGGAATTGGAAACACCATATATTTT.

The chain uses TRBV4-3 and TRBJ2-3; D gene ambiguous. The CDR3 loop spans 14 amino acids. V lost 3 bases, J lost 6 bases, and 13 bases lay in between. The V gene's germline CDR1 is LGHNA and CDR2 YSLEER. CDR3 sequence (DNA): TGCGCCAGCAGCCACGACCGGCCCACGGATACGCAGTATTTT. This translates into CASSHDRPTDTQYF.

The V call is TRBV23-1, the J call TRBJ2-3, with 10 positions matching TRBD2. TRBV23-1 is flagged as an ORF with uncertain function. Trimming took 4 bases from V and 3 from J; bases not matched to a gene: 7. The CDR3 loop spans 16 amino acids. CDR3 bases: TGCGCCAGCAGTCTCGAGCGGGGGGGCGGAACAGATACGCAGTATTTT. Amino acids: CASSLERGGGTDTQYF.

The chain couples TRBV12-3 or TRBV12-4 to TRBJ1-1; unclear D gene. V was trimmed by 2 bases and J by 0 bases, leaving 7 bases between them. The CDR3 is 14 residues long. The CDR3 coding sequence is TGTGCCAGCAGTTTACTACCCATGAACACTGAAGCTTTCTTT. Its protein product is CASSLLPMNTEAFF.

This clonotype has more than one count but fewer than ten. The chain joins TRBV12-3 or TRBV12-4 to TRBJ2-1; 11 bases align to TRBD2. The CDR3 loop spans 19 amino acids. Trimming cost V 7 bases and J 0 bases; bases outside gene matches: 14. CDR3 bases: TGTGCCAGCACCTCAACAGGACTAGCGGGCCCGAGCTCCTACAATGAGCAGTTCTTC. Translated: CASTSTGLAGPSSYNEQFF.

This clonotype was counted only a few times. DNA for the CDR3: TGCAGCGCTAACGGACGGCCCTGGGAGACCCAGTACTTC. Amino acids: CSANGRPWETQYF. The J gene is TRBJ2-5, the V gene TRBV29-1; D is unclear. Germline CDR1 SQVTM, CDR2 ANQGSEA. The CDR3 is 13 residues long. The V and J ends lost 7 bases and 5 bases respectively, with 17 bases between them.

In this sample, this clonotype turned up a few times. This chain uses TRBV30 with TRBJ1-3; no clear D. The CDR3 sequence is 15 residues long. The V gene lost 0 bases and the J gene lost 8 bases, with 17 bases spanning the gap. CDR1 is GTSNPN, CDR2 SVGIG, per germline (reference sequence). The CDR3 spells CAWSVRVAVLHTIYF. CDR3 nucleotide sequence: TGTGCCTGGAGTGTACGCGTGGCGGTCCTTCACACCATATATTTT. The full variable domain, in which reference TRBV30 and TRBJ1-3 provide the parts outside the CDR3, is SQTIHQWPATLVQPVGSPLSLECTVEGTSNPNLYWYRQAAGRGLQLLFYSVGIGQISSEVPQNLSASRPQDRQFILSSKKLLLSDSGFYLCAWSVRVAVLHTIYFGEGSWLTVV.

This chain links TRBV12-3 or TRBV12-4 with TRBJ1-1; D might be TRBD1 (5 bases). The CDR3 has 12 amino acids. The V gene lost 6 bases and the J gene lost 10 bases, with 15 bases spanning the gap. The CDR3 is CASRGTVARAFF. Here the CDR3 DNA reads TGTGCCAGCAGAGGGACGGTAGCTAGAGCTTTCTTT.

CDR3: CASSLGTGVEQFF. CDR3 bases: TGTGCCAGCAGTCTTGGGACAGGGGTTGAGCAGTTCTTC. V and J are TRBV27 and TRBJ2-1; 10 nucleotides align to TRBD1. The CDR3 consists of 13 residues. Germline V gives CDR1 MNHEY, CDR2 SMNVEV (reference sequence). The J segment lost 9 bases and the V segment lost 5 bases, leaving 4 bases of the junction unmatched.

The rearrangement joins TRBV20-1 to TRBJ1-1; tentatively, D is TRBD1 (5 bases). In germline, CDR1 is DFQATT, CDR2 SNEGSKA (reference sequence). CDR3 length equals 13 residues. Trimming pared 3 bases from V and 0 bases from J, leaving 8 bases between. The chain's CDR3 is CSASGTLNTEAFF. As DNA, the CDR3 is TGCAGTGCTAGCGGGACGCTGAACACTGAAGCTTTCTTT.

The chain employs TRBV10-3 and TRBJ2-3, with D unresolved. V lost 2 bases, J lost 4 bases, and 7 bases lay in between. CDR1 ENHRY and CDR2 SYGVKD come from the germline V gene. The CDR3 length is 13 residues. For the CDR3, the DNA is TGTGCCATCAGTGAGGAATGGCCAGATACGCAGTATTTT. This codes for CAISEEWPDTQYF.